Listed below are T cell receptor beta chains from one sample, sequenced in a study of vaccination and CD4 T cells after COVID-19. TCRdb passed the PCR reads through MiXCR, listing each CDR3 protein once. The table records some 14,000 distinct CDR3 sequences, 52% of them present only once. Their specific antigens are unknown. The material sequenced was CD4+ T cells from blood, cultured in vitro. All receptors derive from a human donor who had recovered from COVID-19. CDR3s include the opening cysteine and the closing phenylalanine or tryptophan. A D gene is named only where the DNA matches it firmly. The size entry is marked missing in some rows and otherwise reads once, few, many or a size class.

j_gene,abundance,v_gene,d_gene,CDR3aa,CDR3nt
TRBJ2-7,NA,TRBV18,NA,CASSPGGPGEQYF,TGTGCCAGCTCACCCGGAGGGCCGGGCGAGCAGTACTTC
TRBJ1-5,NA,TRBV28,NA,CASSNERRAQPQHF,TGTGCCAGCAGCAATGAGAGAAGGGCTCAGCCCCAGCATTTT
TRBJ1-2,few,TRBV25-1,NA,CASSAPSYGYTF,TGTGCCAGCAGTGCGCCCTCCTATGGCTACACCTTC
TRBJ1-5,few,TRBV6-5,NA,CASSYERGNQPQHF,TGTGCCAGCAGTTACGAACGGGGAAATCAGCCCCAGCATTTT
TRBJ2-7,NA,TRBV20-1,NA,CSATDRPGEQYF,TGCAGTGCTACTGATCGCCCTGGCGAGCAGTACTTC
TRBJ1-5,NA,TRBV28,TRBD1,CASSGTGLGNQPQHF,TGTGCCAGCAGTGGGACAGGGTTGGGCAATCAGCCCCAGCATTTT
TRBJ1-1,few,TRBV7-9,NA,CASSPRPLGASTEAFF,TGTGCCAGCAGCCCCAGGCCCCTAGGGGCGAGCACTGAAGCTTTCTTT
TRBJ2-7,NA,TRBV18,TRBD2,CASSRGTSGLYEQYF,TGTGCCAGCTCACGTGGGACTAGCGGGCTCTACGAGCAGTACTTC
TRBJ2-3,NA,TRBV20-1,NA,CSAPERPGDTQYF,TGCAGTGCCCCAGAGCGGCCAGGGGATACGCAGTATTTT
TRBJ2-6,NA,TRBV6-5,NA,CASSFVAPSFSGANVLTF,TGTGCCAGCAGTTTCGTGGCTCCCTCCTTCTCTGGGGCCAACGTCCTGACTTTC
TRBJ1-1,NA,TRBV4-2,NA,CASSQDQQGRTEAFF,TGTGCCAGCAGCCAAGATCAACAGGGTCGAACTGAAGCTTTCTTT
TRBJ2-5,few,TRBV7-2,NA,CASSSPPRETQYF,TGTGCCAGCAGTTCCCCCCCTAGAGAGACCCAGTACTTC
TRBJ2-1,medium-sized,TRBV7-2,NA,CASSWGRHLGNEQFF,TGTGCCAGCAGCTGGGGGCGACATTTAGGCAATGAGCAGTTCTTC
TRBJ1-2,NA,TRBV6-1,TRBD1,CASSEALGTGGWGYTF,TGTGCCAGCAGTGAAGCGCTTGGGACAGGGGGATGGGGCTACACCTTC
TRBJ1-6,NA,TRBV10-3,NA,CAISGEDSPLHF,TGTGCCATCAGTGGGGAAGATTCACCCCTCCACTTT
TRBJ2-1,few,TRBV19,TRBD2,CATRGRGYNEQFF,TGTGCCACCCGCGGGAGGGGTTACAATGAGCAGTTCTTC
TRBJ2-7,NA,TRBV5-1,TRBD2,CASSLGHTSGGTGEQYF,TGCGCCAGCAGCTTGGGGCATACTAGCGGGGGAACTGGCGAGCAGTACTTC
TRBJ2-2,NA,TRBV2,NA,CASTSERENTGELFF,TGTGCCAGCACCTCGGAGAGGGAAAACACCGGGGAGCTGTTTTTT
TRBJ2-2,NA,TRBV28,NA,CAILPGDTNTGELFF,TGTGCCATCCTACCGGGGGACACCAACACCGGGGAGCTGTTTTTT
TRBJ1-1,NA,TRBV19,TRBD1,CASSTSDRANTEAFF,TGTGCCAGTAGTACGAGTGACAGGGCGAACACTGAAGCTTTCTTT
TRBJ1-2,NA,TRBV10-3,NA,CAISESTPGNYGYTF,TGTGCCATCAGTGAGTCAACCCCAGGGAACTATGGCTACACCTTC
TRBJ1-4,NA,TRBV20-1,TRBD1,CSANTGGRTEKLFF,TGCAGTGCTAATACAGGGGGGCGGACTGAAAAACTGTTTTTT
TRBJ2-2,few,TRBV4-1,TRBD2,CASSQDLAGGGRTGELFF,TGCGCCAGCAGCCAAGATCTAGCGGGGGGTGGTCGCACCGGGGAGCTGTTTTTT
TRBJ1-1,few,TRBV11-3,NA,CASSPTGQTNTEAFF,TGTGCCAGCAGCCCAACGGGGCAGACTAACACTGAAGCTTTCTTT
TRBJ2-3,NA,TRBV6-4,NA,CASSVLSGDTQYF,TGTGCCAGCAGTGTCCTTTCGGGCGATACGCAGTATTTT
TRBJ2-1,NA,TRBV6-4,TRBD2,CASSESSGDYNEQFF,TGTGCCAGCAGTGAATCGAGCGGGGATTACAATGAGCAGTTCTTC
TRBJ1-2,NA,TRBV19,NA,CASSSRGGANYGYTF,TGTGCCAGTAGTAGCCGGGGGGGAGCTAACTATGGCTACACCTTC
TRBJ1-2,few,TRBV7-2,TRBD1,CASSFYTGDGYTF,TGTGCCAGCAGTTTTTATACAGGGGATGGCTACACCTTC